This section outlines one T cell receptor beta chain sequence together with its context. The data stem from a study of PD-1 blockade in classical Hodgkin lymphoma. TCRdb's table, derived via immunoSEQ multiplex PCR, lists solely in-frame clones and lacks some. The sample records 10,000 to 15,000 clones, roughly 80% being singletons. There was relapse after autologous stem cell transplantation in every patient, and there was variation in brentuximab vedotin exposure. There are 14 residues in the CDR3. Trimming cost V 2 bases and J 9 bases; bases outside gene matches: 9. CDR1 is GTSNPN, CDR2 SVGIG, per germline (reference sequence).

The material was peripheral blood mononuclear cells (PBMCs), obtained at baseline. The rearrangement uses TRBV30 and TRBJ1-4, with 7 bases matching TRBD1. The TCR comes from a human donor with classical Hodgkin lymphoma. In DNA, the CDR3 is TGTGCCTGGAGTACAGGACAGGCCCGTAAAAAACTGTTTTTT. As protein: CAWSTGQARKKLFF.